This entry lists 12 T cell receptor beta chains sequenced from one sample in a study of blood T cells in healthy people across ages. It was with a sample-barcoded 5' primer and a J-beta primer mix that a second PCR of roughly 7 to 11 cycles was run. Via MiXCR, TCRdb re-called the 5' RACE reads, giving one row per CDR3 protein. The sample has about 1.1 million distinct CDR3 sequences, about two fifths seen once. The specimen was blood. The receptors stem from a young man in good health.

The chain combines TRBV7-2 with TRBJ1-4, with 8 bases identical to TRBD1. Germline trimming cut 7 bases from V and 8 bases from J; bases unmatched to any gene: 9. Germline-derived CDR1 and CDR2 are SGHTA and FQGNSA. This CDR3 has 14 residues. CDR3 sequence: CASNVGQAGEKLFF. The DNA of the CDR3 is TGTGCCAGCAACGTGGGACAGGCGGGCGAAAAACTGTTTTTT.

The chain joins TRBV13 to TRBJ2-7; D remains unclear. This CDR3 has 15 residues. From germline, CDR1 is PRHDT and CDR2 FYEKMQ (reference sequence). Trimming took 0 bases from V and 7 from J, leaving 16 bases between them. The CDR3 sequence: CASSLGLGIYNEQYF. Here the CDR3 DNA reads TGTGCCAGCAGCTTAGGCCTGGGCATTTACAATGAGCAGTACTTC.

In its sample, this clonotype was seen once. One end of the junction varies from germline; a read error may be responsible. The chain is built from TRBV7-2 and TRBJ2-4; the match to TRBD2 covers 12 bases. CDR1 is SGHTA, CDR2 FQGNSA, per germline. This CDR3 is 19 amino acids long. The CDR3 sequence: CANSLEASGGAVTKNIQYF. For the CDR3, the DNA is TGTGCCAACAGCTTAGAGGCTAGCGGGGGGGCCGTAACCAAAAACATTCAGTACTTC. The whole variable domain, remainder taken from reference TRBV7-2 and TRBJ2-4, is GAGVSQSPSNKVTEKGKDVELRCDPISGHTALYWYRQSLGQGLEFLIYFQGNSAPDKSGLPSDRFSAERTGGSVSTLTIQRTQQEDSAVYLCANSLEASGGAVTKNIQYFGAGTRLSVL.

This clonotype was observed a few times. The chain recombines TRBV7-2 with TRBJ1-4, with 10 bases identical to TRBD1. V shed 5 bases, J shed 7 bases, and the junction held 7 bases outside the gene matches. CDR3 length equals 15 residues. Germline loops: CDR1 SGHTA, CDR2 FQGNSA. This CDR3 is CASSRGQGEAEKLFF. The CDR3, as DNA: TGTGCCAGCAGCCGAGGACAGGGGGAGGCTGAAAAACTGTTTTTT.

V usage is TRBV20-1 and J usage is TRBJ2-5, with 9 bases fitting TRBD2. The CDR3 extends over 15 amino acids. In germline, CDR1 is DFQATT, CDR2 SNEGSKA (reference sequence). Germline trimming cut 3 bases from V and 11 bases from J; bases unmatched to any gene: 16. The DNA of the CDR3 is TGCAGTGCTAGTCGCGGCGGGGGGGGTAAGAATGAGCAGTACTTC. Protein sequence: CSASRGGGGKNEQYF.

The CDR3 loop reads CASTTTRGREYF. Written as DNA, the CDR3 is TGTGCCAGCACCACGACCCGAGGCAGGGAGTATTTT. J is TRBJ2-3 and V is TRBV12-3 or TRBV12-4; TRBD1 is a possible D gene (5 bases). V was trimmed by 7 bases and J by 13 bases, leaving 18 bases between them. This CDR3 comprises 12 residues.

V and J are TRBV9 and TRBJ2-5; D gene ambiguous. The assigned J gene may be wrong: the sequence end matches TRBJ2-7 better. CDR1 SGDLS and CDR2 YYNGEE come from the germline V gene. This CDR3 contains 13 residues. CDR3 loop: CASSGADPYEQYF. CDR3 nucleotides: TGTGCCAGCAGCGGAGCCGACCCCTACGAGCAGTACTTC.

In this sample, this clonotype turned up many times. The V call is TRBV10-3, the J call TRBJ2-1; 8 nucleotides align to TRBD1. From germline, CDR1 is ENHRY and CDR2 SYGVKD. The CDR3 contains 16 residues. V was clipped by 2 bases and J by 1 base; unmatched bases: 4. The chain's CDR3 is CAISERDRGSYNEQFF. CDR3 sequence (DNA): TGTGCCATCAGTGAGCGTGACAGGGGATCCTACAATGAGCAGTTCTTC.

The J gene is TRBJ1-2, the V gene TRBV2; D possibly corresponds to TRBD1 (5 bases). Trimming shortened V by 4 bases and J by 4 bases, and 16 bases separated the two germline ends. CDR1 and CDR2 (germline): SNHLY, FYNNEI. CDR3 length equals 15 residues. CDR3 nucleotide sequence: TGTGCCAGCAGTGTGGGGCCAGGGCAATCCTATGGCTACACCTTC. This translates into CASSVGPGQSYGYTF.

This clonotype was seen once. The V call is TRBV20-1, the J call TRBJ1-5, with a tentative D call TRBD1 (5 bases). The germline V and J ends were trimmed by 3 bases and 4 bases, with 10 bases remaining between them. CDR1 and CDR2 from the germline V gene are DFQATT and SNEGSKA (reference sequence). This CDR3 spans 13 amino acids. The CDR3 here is CSASGARNQPQHF. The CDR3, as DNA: TGCAGTGCTAGTGGGGCGAGGAATCAGCCCCAGCATTTT.

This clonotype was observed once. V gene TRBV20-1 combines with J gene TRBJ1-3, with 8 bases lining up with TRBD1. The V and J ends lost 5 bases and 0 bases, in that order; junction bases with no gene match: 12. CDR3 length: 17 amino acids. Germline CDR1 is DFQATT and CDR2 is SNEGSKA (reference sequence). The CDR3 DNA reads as TGCAGTGCTCGGGACAGGATCGATAAGGACTCTGGAAACACCATATATTTT. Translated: CSARDRIDKDSGNTIYF.

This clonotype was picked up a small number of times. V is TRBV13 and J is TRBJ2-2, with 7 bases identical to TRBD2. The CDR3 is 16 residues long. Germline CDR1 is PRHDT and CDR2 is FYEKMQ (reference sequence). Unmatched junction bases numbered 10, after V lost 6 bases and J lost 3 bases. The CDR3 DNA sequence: TGTGCCAGCAGTTCACCCAGCGGGGTTCACACCGGGGAGCTGTTTTTT. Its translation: CASSSPSGVHTGELFF.